This T cell receptor (beta chain) was observed in a study of identifying expanded T cells in peripheral blood. Profiling relied on immunoSEQ multiplex PCR, and the TCRdb table lists in-frame clones only, not all of them. The sample includes about 120,000 clones, approximately 84% of them seen just once. About this clone itself: The antigen is not known.

Study-wide findings and caveats: Differentially abundant clones: around 1.1 between replicates, 16.4 at 2 to 3 weeks, 19 to 20 at four.

V was pared by 4 bases and J by 6 bases, with 11 bases of the junction left unmatched. Per the germline V gene, CDR1 is MDHEN and CDR2 is SYDVKM. The CDR3 spans 16 residues. During the collection period, no donor immune events like infections were recorded. The sample consisted of blood. The rearrangement uses TRBV28 and TRBJ1-5; 8 bases are a match to TRBD1. This sequence was found in a person aged 18 to 70 in good health. In DNA, the CDR3 is TGTGCCAGCAGTTCCCAGTTGGACAGGGTCCGTCAGCCCCAGCATTTT. Amino acids: CASSSQLDRVRQPQHF.